The present T cell receptor (beta chain) was sequenced within a study of radiation and T cells in renal cell carcinoma (dated by TCRdb to the early 2020s). Background on the whole study: In total, around 53 samples, comprising 26 tumors and roughly 27 peripheral blood samples, were subjected to TCR beta sequencing. The last blood draw occurred 4 weeks after radiation, at the same time as nephrectomy. In the 40 to 60 samples combined, some 4,000,000 unique CDR3 nucleotide sequences were found, encoding some 2,500,000 unique CDR3 amino acid sequences. Results the study describes overall, beyond this receptor: No pretreatment tumor biopsies were available, so the baseline intratumoral presence of clonotypes could not be determined. Because the trial had a single-armed design, the trial could not examine how radiation dose or scheduling affected the TCR repertoire. In blood, the top tumor clonotypes increased between baseline and 2 weeks post-radiation and then shrank by 4 weeks, which suggests that tumor-resident clones expanded only transiently. Dynamics of the blood repertoire were not tracked past 4 weeks after treatment.

The immunoSEQ kit was used, according to the manufacturer's recommendations, to generate TCR beta libraries from genomic DNA. To prepare the libraries, a first multiplex PCR with proprietary primers was run, followed by a second PCR that added unique barcodes, and a bead cleanup was done after each round. A kit-provided positive control reaction and a negative control reaction were included in every sample batch. The final libraries were assessed on an Agilent 4200 TapeStation D1000 ScreenTape, pooled by volume, and quantified by qPCR. Sequencing was performed on an Illumina NextSeq500 with a MidOutput 150-cycle cartridge, and 156 Read1 and 15 Index1 cycles were run with kit custom primers. The pooled library was loaded at approximately 1 pM, with a 20% PhiX control spiked in. In the authors' own workflow: Vendor-processed data were analyzed in R, and a clonotype was defined as all T cells sharing the same CDR3 nucleotide sequence. In the clone abundance analyses, frequencies in each sample were normalized to that sample's 10,000 most abundant clones. Public T cell clones, averaging fewer than five per sample, were removed before analysis. An abundance difference of at least 32-fold between compartments was the criterion for calling clonotypes tumor-enriched or baseline blood-enriched. A beta-binomial differential abundance model was applied to find clonotypes that expanded or contracted between blood time points. Similarity between tumor and blood repertoires was quantified using the Baroni-Urbani and Buser coefficient, and groups were compared with two-tailed Wilcoxon tests in R. TCRdb took over this immuneACCESS table, retaining in-frame rearrangements with V and J assigned. Such tables are incomplete; in checked studies, under half of the missing clones stem from an unresolved V gene, and the remainder is unexplained. D and trimming were read from the DNA, whereas the V and J calls and clone size are those reported in that table. The sample yields around 99,000 clones; 84% were counted once. The top ten clones comprise more than 7% of the sample.

Details on this clone: Which antigen it targets is not known. The record has no base qualities; no much larger clone is one base away.

This specimen's time point label, per the study, means: blood 4 weeks post-SBRT, at nephrectomy. What this sample's treatment or condition label stands for: 15 Gy SBRT to primary tumor, nephrectomy 4 weeks later. The samples were drawn from a clinical trial, where primary renal cell carcinomas were treated with 15 Gy of stereotactic body radiation therapy and then removed by nephrectomy 4 weeks afterward. To follow tumor-enriched clonotypes, serial peripheral blood was collected from radiation-treated patients at baseline and at 2 weeks and 4 weeks after SBRT. Every patient had renal cell carcinoma of clear cell pathology. Genomic DNA for TCR sequencing was prepared using the QIAamp DNA Blood Mini Kit (Qiagen). Samples were included in the analyses only if all quality control checks were passed. The CDR3 has 17 amino acids, counting the end cysteine and phenylalanine. Left in the record is the CDR3 DNA by itself, 51 bases read in frame from the first base. For CDR1 and CDR2, the germline V gene lists SNHLY and FYNNEI. The junction shows trimming of 4 bases on V and 5 bases on J, and the gene matches do not reach 8 bases of it.

This TCR came from a man aged 55 to 70 with renal cell carcinoma. The V and J segments used are TRBV2 and TRBJ2-2; TRBD1 fits 12 bases in the junction. The sample consisted of blood, taken from a patient whose treatment included radiotherapy and nephrectomy. The nucleotide sequence is given as TGTGCCAGCAGTGCCGCCGGGACAGGGGGCCCTACCGGGGAGCTGTTTTTT. Translated, this is CASSAAGTGGPTGELFF.